A selection of T cell receptor beta chains follows, all from one sample in a study of blood T cell repertoires in COVID-19. Sequenced by immunoSEQ multiplex PCR; TCRdb stores in-frame clones only, minus some. Of more than 200,000 clones in the sample, around 83% were seen once. Sequenced material: peripheral blood. These receptor sequences come from a middle-aged man with active or convalescent COVID-19. Both conserved end residues are part of each CDR3. The D gene is left open where the match is weak. The size of a clone is reported for some rows only, either as once, few or many, or as a class for expanded clones.

>NA|NA|TRBV19|TRBJ1-5
TGTGCCAGTACCACTGGACAAAATCAGCCCCAGCATTTT
CASTTGQNQPQHF
>few|NA|TRBV9|TRBJ2-7
TGTGCCAGCAGCGTAGGATCGGGACATTTATACGAGCAGTACTTC
CASSVGSGHLYEQYF
>NA|NA|TRBV10-3|TRBJ1-2
TGTGCCATCAGTGATAGTAGCAGCAGAGATAACTATGGCTACACCTTC
CAISDSSSRDNYGYTF
>NA|TRBD1|TRBV3-1/TRBV3-2|TRBJ1-2
TGTGCCAGCAGCCAAGTGGACAGGGTAGGAGCGGGCTACACCTTC
CASSQVDRVGAGYTF
>NA|TRBD2|TRBV6-5|TRBJ2-5
TGTGCCAGTAGGTCTAGCGGGGGGAAACAAGAGACCCAGTACTTC
CASRSSGGKQETQYF
>NA|NA|TRBV7-3|TRBJ2-6
TGTGCCAGCAGCTTAAGCGAAGCTGGGGCCAACGTCCTGACTTTC
CASSLSEAGANVLTF
>NA|NA|TRBV6-5|TRBJ1-4
TGTGCCAGCAGGCGGGGTGAAAAACTGTTTTTT
CASRRGEKLFF
>NA|NA|TRBV4-3|TRBJ2-2
TGCGCCAGCAGCCAAGAGGTAGGCGGTCGGTTCCGCACCGGGGAGCTGTTTTTT
CASSQEVGGRFRTGELFF
>NA|NA|TRBV30|TRBJ1-3
TGTGCCTGGAGCATCAAACTCAGGTCCACTGGAAACACCATATATTTT
CAWSIKLRSTGNTIYF
>NA|NA|TRBV15|TRBJ1-6
TGTGCCACCAGCAGGGGGGCGAATGGGTCACCCCTCCACTTT
CATSRGANGSPLHF